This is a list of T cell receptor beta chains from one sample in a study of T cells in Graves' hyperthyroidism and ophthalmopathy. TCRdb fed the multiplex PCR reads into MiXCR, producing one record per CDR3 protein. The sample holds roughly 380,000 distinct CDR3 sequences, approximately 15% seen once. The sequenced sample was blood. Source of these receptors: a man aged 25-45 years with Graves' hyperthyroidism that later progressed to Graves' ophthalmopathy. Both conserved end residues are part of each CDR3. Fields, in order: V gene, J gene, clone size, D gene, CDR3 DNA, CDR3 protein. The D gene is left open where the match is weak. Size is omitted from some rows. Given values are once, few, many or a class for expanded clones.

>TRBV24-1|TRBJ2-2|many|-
TGTGCCACCAGTGTTGCCACCGGGGAGCTGTTTTTT
CATSVATGELFF
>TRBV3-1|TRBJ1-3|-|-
TGTGCCAGCAGCTACGGGCGGCCGGCTGGAAACACCATATATTTT
CASSYGRPAGNTIYF
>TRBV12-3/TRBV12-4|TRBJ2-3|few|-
TGTGCCAGCAGTTTTTTGGGGGCAGATACGCAGTATTTT
CASSFLGADTQYF
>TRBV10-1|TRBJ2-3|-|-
TGCGCCAGCAGTGCGGGGGGCTTGAATACGCAGTATTTT
CASSAGGLNTQYF
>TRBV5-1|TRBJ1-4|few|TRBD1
TGTGCCAGCAGCTTCTTCGAGGGGGCGAGGAATGAAAAACTGTTTTTT
CASSFFEGARNEKLFF
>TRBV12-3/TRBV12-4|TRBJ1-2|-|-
TGTGCCAGCAGTTCCTGGGGGGCCGCACTCCCCGGGGACTACACCTTC
CASSSWGAALPGDYTF
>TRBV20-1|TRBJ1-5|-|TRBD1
TGCAGTGCTAGAACTCACCAGGGGGCGAGTCAGCCCCAGCATTTT
CSARTHQGASQPQHF
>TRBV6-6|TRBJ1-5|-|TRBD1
TGTGCCAGCAGTTACTCTATGACAGGGACAAATCAGCCCCAGCATTTT
CASSYSMTGTNQPQHF
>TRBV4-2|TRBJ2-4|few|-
TGTGCCAGCAGCCAAGAGCCCGGACAGAAGACCAAAAACATTCAGTACTTC
CASSQEPGQKTKNIQYF
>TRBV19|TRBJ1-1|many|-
TGTGCCAGTAGTAATATGGGTGAAGCTTTCTTT
CASSNMGEAFF
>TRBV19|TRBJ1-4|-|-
TGTGCCAGTAGTATTGGGGCAACTAATGAAAAACTGTTTTTT
CASSIGATNEKLFF
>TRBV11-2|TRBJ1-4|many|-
TGTGCCAGCAGCCGCGGGACTGCGACACTTGGGGAAAAACTGTTTTTT
CASSRGTATLGEKLFF